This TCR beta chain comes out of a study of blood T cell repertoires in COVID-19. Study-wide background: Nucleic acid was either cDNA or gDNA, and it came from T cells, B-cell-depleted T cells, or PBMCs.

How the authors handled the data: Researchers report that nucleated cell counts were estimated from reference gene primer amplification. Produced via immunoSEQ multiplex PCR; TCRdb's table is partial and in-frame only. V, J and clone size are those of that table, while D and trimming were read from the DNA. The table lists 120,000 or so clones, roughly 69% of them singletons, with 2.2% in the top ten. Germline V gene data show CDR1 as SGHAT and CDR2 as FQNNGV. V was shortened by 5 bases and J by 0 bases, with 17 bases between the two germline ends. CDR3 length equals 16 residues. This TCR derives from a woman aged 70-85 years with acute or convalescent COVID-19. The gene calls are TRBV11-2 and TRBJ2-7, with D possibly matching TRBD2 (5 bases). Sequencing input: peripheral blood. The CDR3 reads CASSPAASLSSYEQYF. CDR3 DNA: TGTGCCAGCAGCCCTGCGGCTAGCTTAAGCTCCTACGAGCAGTACTTC.